This section outlines one T cell receptor (beta chain) sequence together with its context. Its antigen is undetermined. The table came from immunoSEQ multiplex PCR; TCRdb's copy has only in-frame clones and leaves some out. The table has some 130,000 clones, around 89% seen once. The length of the CDR3 is 12 residues. Trimming cost V 5 bases and J 9 bases, with 11 bases left between them. Germline loops: CDR1 MGHDK, CDR2 SYGVNS. The sample belongs to a study of T cell responses to AZD1222 COVID-19 vaccine. Study findings and constraints: After the peak T cell response, and only then, were repertoires sampled.

This receptor was obtained from an adult who received the AZD1222 COVID-19 vaccine. Material: peripheral blood, obtained 28 days after the second AZD1222 dose. The chain is built from TRBV25-1 and TRBJ1-5, with D possibly being TRBD1 (6 bases). CDR3 nucleotide sequence: TGTGCCAGCAGTTTGGGGGGCTGGCCCCAGCATTTT. Translating gives CASSLGGWPQHF. Together with reference TRBV25-1 and TRBJ1-5, the CDR3 gives the full variable domain: EADIYQTPRYLVIGTGKKITLECSQTMGHDKMYWYQQDPGMELHLIHYSYGVNSTEKGDLSSESTVSRIRTEHFPLTLESARPSHTSQYLCASSLGGWPQHFGDGTRLSIL.